The 10 T cell receptor beta chains below come from one sample, sequenced in a study of T-cell reconstitution after alpha-beta-depleted transplantation in children. Library preparation (for TCRbeta) was performed with unique molecular identifiers. TCRdb used MiXCR to reprocess the PCR reads, holding one entry per CDR3 protein. The data show approximately 420,000 distinct CDR3 sequences, about a tenth seen once. Sequencing was performed on PBMCs from the stem cell graft donor, taken from the stem cell graft. The receptors were gathered from a human donor who donated a stem cell graft to a child with acute myeloid leukemia.

This clonotype was detected many times. This chain connects TRBV20-1 to TRBJ2-2, with 8 positions matching TRBD1. Trimming removed 5 bases from V and 5 bases from J; junction bases left unmatched: 13. The CDR3 loop spans 16 amino acids. From germline, CDR1 is DFQATT and CDR2 SNEGSKA (reference sequence). The CDR3 reads CSAYDPTGVDTGELFF. For the CDR3, the DNA is TGCAGTGCTTACGATCCGACAGGGGTCGATACCGGGGAGCTGTTTTTT.

Comment on this clonotype: A read error may produce the germline difference seen at one junction end. J is TRBJ2-5 and V is TRBV20-1; no clear D. Germline assignment: CDR1 DFQATT and CDR2 SNEGSKA (reference sequence). CDR3 length: 14 amino acids. The DNA of the CDR3 is TGCAGTGCTCGAGACTTCCGGGACCAAGAGACCCAGTACTTC. Encoded protein: CSARDFRDQETQYF.

The CDR3 protein is CASSDTSGSRNIQYF. In DNA, the CDR3 is TGTGCCAGTAGTGATACTAGCGGGAGTCGGAACATTCAGTACTTC. The chain joins TRBV19 to TRBJ2-4, with 11 nucleotides matching TRBD2. CDR1 LNHDA and CDR2 SQIVND come from the germline V gene (reference sequence). The V gene end was trimmed by 5 bases and the J gene end by 7 bases; junction bases not matched to a gene: 7. The CDR3 has 15 residues.

The chain links TRBV5-1 to TRBJ1-4; D remains unclear. The CDR3 is 15 amino acids. Trimming took off 0 bases at V and 3 bases at J, with 9 bases between the two ends. The germline CDR1 and CDR2 sequences are SGHRS and YFSETQ. CDR3 region: CASSLVPGSNEKLFF. CDR3 sequence (DNA): TGCGCCAGCAGCTTGGTCCCAGGTTCTAATGAAAAACTGTTTTTT. Full variable domain (outside the CDR3, taken from reference TRBV5-1 and TRBJ1-4): KAGVTQTPRYLIKTRGQQVTLSCSPISGHRSVSWYQQTPGQGLQFLFEYFSETQRNKGNFPGRFSGRQFSNSRSEMNVSTLELGDSALYLCASSLVPGSNEKLFFGSGTQLSVL.

This clonotype was recorded a few times. This chain connects TRBV6-5 to TRBJ2-7, with 7 bases identical to TRBD1. Unmatched junction bases numbered 13, after V lost 6 bases and J lost 2 bases. There are 16 residues in the CDR3. Germline-derived CDR1 and CDR2 are MNHEY and SVGAGI. The CDR3 sequence is CASRPQQGHLPYEQYV. As DNA, the CDR3 is TGTGCCAGCAGACCCCAACAGGGGCACCTACCCTACGAGCAGTACGTC.

This clonotype was recorded at least ten times. The chain joins TRBV6-5 to TRBJ2-7; tentatively, D is TRBD1 or TRBD2 (5 bases each). The CDR3 loop spans 16 amino acids. Germline-derived CDR1 and CDR2 are MNHEY and SVGAGI. V lost 0 bases and J lost 3, with 15 bases in between. The CDR3 here is CASSYSWDLTIYEQYF. The CDR3, as DNA: TGTGCCAGCAGTTACTCCTGGGACCTAACGATCTACGAGCAGTACTTC.

The rearrangement uses TRBV30 and TRBJ2-7; perhaps TRBD1 as D (6 bases). CDR1 is GTSNPN, CDR2 SVGIG, per germline (reference sequence). The CDR3 consists of 14 residues. Trimming left V 3 bases short and J 0 bases short, with 12 bases between. CDR3 sequence reads: CAWSQGGSSYEQYF. The CDR3 DNA sequence: TGTGCCTGGAGCCAAGGGGGAAGCTCCTACGAGCAGTACTTC.

J is TRBJ1-1 and V is TRBV19; tentative D call: TRBD1 (5 bases). CDR1 LNHDA and CDR2 SQIVND come from the germline V gene (reference sequence). The V end lost 5 bases, the J end lost 8 bases, and 9 bases lay between the germline ends. There are 11 residues in the CDR3. Here the CDR3 DNA reads TGTGCCAGTAGTCACCGACAGGAAGCTTTCTTT. Encoded protein: CASSHRQEAFF.

In this sample, this clonotype turned up many times. The chain is built from TRBV6-1 and TRBJ2-1; 7 bases fit TRBD1. V lost 6 bases and J lost 7; bases outside the gene matches: 6. From germline, CDR1 is MNHNS and CDR2 SASEGT. The CDR3 has 13 amino acids. The CDR3 loop is CASSRRQGNEQFF. The CDR3, as DNA: TGTGCCAGCAGCCGGAGACAGGGTAATGAGCAGTTCTTC.

The V gene is TRBV12-3 or TRBV12-4, the J gene TRBJ2-7, with a tentative D call TRBD2 (6 bases). This CDR3 is 16 amino acids long. V gave up 6 bases and J gave up 3 bases, with 21 bases separating them. The CDR3, as DNA: TGTGCCAGCAGCCCCTCCGGGAGCTCATTTTTCTACGAGCAGTACGTC. This sequence encodes CASSPSGSSFFYEQYV.